This T cell receptor beta chain was sequenced for a study of monozygotic twins with inflammatory bowel disease. Overall study findings and caveats: Especially with disease activity, IBD patients had fewer clonotypes in common with others than healthy twins did.

Note on this clonotype: Its antigen remains unknown.

Template switching appended UMIs that held a 6-nucleotide sample barcode. TCRdb processed the 5' RACE reads again and assigns one entry to each CDR3 protein, with no DNA. The table lists about 160,000 distinct CDR3 sequences. CDR1 and CDR2 (germline): SGHVS, FNYEAQ. This CDR3 contains 16 residues. This clonotype was obtained from a human donor with ulcerative colitis or Crohn's disease, or a healthy co-twin of an affected twin (not recorded which). Sequenced input: blood. This chain links TRBV7-6 with TRBJ1-1; TCRdb indicates TRBD1, and absent DNA this call remains unverified. The CDR3 spells CASSVGTAQANTEAFF.